These 18 T cell receptor beta chains were sequenced from one sample in a study of low-dose radiotherapy and immunotherapy resistance in tumors (dated by TCRdb to between 2022 and 2023). The intended sense of this specimen's time point label: after trial treatment. What the treatment or condition label conveys for this sample: LDRT plus nivolumab, ipilimumab, low-dose cyclophosphamide and aspirin (RACIN trial). Reads for this sample came from an Illumina HiSeq 2500. An approximately 20-cycle PCR with Phusion amplified the TCRs, pairing a constant-region primer with the adapter that was attached to the V primers. Through fastp at Q25 and MiXCR, TCRdb rebuilt clones from the public reads, retaining in-frame beta chains. Every CDR3 protein is listed once, alongside the most common genes and DNA of its rows. Present in this sample are approximately 52,000 distinct CDR3 sequences, 33% of which were seen just once. The top ten hold 8% to 9% of the sample.

The sample was PBMCs, taken after low-dose radiotherapy plus immunotherapy. The receptor set was obtained from a male donor with rectosigmoid adenocarcinoma.

This clonotype has just a few counts. The chain links TRBV28 to TRBJ1-6; 8 bases align to TRBD1. Germline assignment: CDR1 MDHEN and CDR2 SYDVKM. This CDR3 comprises 16 residues. J was trimmed by 9 bases and V by 8 bases; bases with no gene match: 15. Here the CDR3 DNA reads TGTGCCAGCCCAGGGGGCCCCAGGGGGCGCGGTTCACCCCTCCACTTT. Amino acids: CASPGGPRGRGSPLHF.

This clonotype has at least ten counts. The chain is built from TRBV11-2 and TRBJ2-1; 8 positions match TRBD2. The CDR3 is 12 amino acids. Looked up from germline, CDR1 is SGHAT and CDR2 is FQNNGV. J gave up 9 bases and V 5 bases, and 3 bases lay outside the gene matches. DNA for the CDR3: TGTGCCAGCAGCCCGAGCGGGGGTGAGCAGTTCTTC. As protein: CASSPSGGEQFF.

This clonotype was picked up a small number of times. The chain joins TRBV18 to TRBJ2-2; 10 bases are shared with TRBD2. This CDR3 has 17 residues. Trimming cost V 0 bases and J 6 bases; bases outside gene matches: 7. Germline lookup yields CDR1 KGHSH and CDR2 LQKENI. DNA for the CDR3: TGTGCCAGCTCACCACCGTCAGTAGCGGGAGGTTCCGGGGAGCTGTTTTTT. This encodes CASSPPSVAGGSGELFF.

This chain links TRBV27 with TRBJ1-3; perhaps TRBD1 as D (6 bases). Germline V gives CDR1 MNHEY, CDR2 SMNVEV (reference sequence). The CDR3 sequence is 14 residues long. Trimming removed 3 bases from V and 2 bases from J, with 8 bases in between. DNA of the CDR3: TGTGCCAGCAGTTTGGCAGGGGCTGGAAACACCATATATTTT. Residues: CASSLAGAGNTIYF.

This clonotype was seen repeatedly, ten times or more. The V and J genes are TRBV29-1 and TRBJ2-2; no firm D call. The V end was cut by 3 bases, the J end by 2 bases, with 13 bases between. CDR3 length: 15 amino acids. Looked up from germline, CDR1 is SQVTM and CDR2 is ANQGSEA. This CDR3 reads CSVDSGKTNTGELFF. CDR3 sequence (DNA): TGCAGCGTTGATAGTGGGAAAACTAACACCGGGGAGCTGTTTTTT.

In this sample, this clonotype is medium-sized. The gene calls are TRBV28 and TRBJ2-7; perhaps TRBD2 as D (5 bases). The CDR3 runs 13 residues. The V gene's germline CDR1 is MDHEN and CDR2 SYDVKM. Deletions cut 6 bases from V and 0 bases from J, with 9 bases between. The CDR3 loop reads CASSTGSSYEQYF. The CDR3 coding sequence is TGTGCCAGCAGCACGGGGAGCTCCTACGAGCAGTACTTC.

This rearrangement joins TRBV5-1 to TRBJ2-2; weak D call: TRBD2 (5 bases). The germline V and J ends were trimmed by 0 bases and 7 bases, with 13 bases remaining between them. The CDR3 spans 15 residues. The germline V gene has CDR1 SGHRS and CDR2 YFSETQ. CDR3 residues: CASSLGGSGGGELFF. The CDR3 DNA is TGCGCCAGCAGCTTGGGAGGGAGTGGAGGCGGGGAGCTGTTTTTT.

This clonotype was detected ten times or more. V gene TRBV28 combines with J gene TRBJ2-7, with D perhaps matching TRBD1 or TRBD2 (5 bases each). The V and J ends lost 7 bases and 0 bases respectively, with 13 bases between them. Looked up from germline, CDR1 is MDHEN and CDR2 is SYDVKM. The CDR3 is 14 amino acids. The CDR3 reads CASTTPGTSYEQYF. In DNA form, the CDR3 reads TGTGCCAGCACCACTCCCGGGACCTCCTACGAGCAGTACTTC.

This clonotype was counted many times. CDR3 nucleotide sequence: TGCGCCAGCAGCCAAGAAAAAGGACTCGGATGGGGTGGCTACACCTTC. This encodes CASSQEKGLGWGGYTF. This chain joins TRBV4-1 and TRBJ1-2; D call uncertain. Trimming removed 0 bases from V and 7 bases from J, with 18 bases in between. Per the germline V gene, CDR1 is MGHRA and CDR2 is YSYEKL. The CDR3 has 16 amino acids.

This clonotype showed up just once. This chain connects TRBV6-2 or TRBV6-3 to TRBJ1-1; D is perhaps TRBD1 (6 bases). Germline CDR1 reads MNHEY; CDR2 reads SVGEGT. The CDR3 contains 13 residues. The V end lost 0 bases, the J end lost 10 bases, and 12 bases lay between the germline ends. The CDR3 region has the DNA TGTGCCAGCAGTTACTCTTCAGGGGTTGGAGCTTTCTTT. It codes for CASSYSSGVGAFF.

This clonotype was counted at least ten times. The chain uses TRBV7-2 and TRBJ2-1, with D hard to call. The CDR3 runs 13 residues. The V and J ends lost 5 bases and 3 bases respectively, with 8 bases between them. The V gene's germline CDR1 is SGHTA and CDR2 FQGNSA. The CDR3 is CASSLQNYNEQFF. The CDR3 DNA sequence: TGTGCCAGCAGCCTACAGAACTACAATGAGCAGTTCTTC.

The rearrangement links TRBV5-6 to TRBJ2-7; 7 bases map to TRBD2. V lost 5 bases and J lost 0; bases outside the gene matches: 14. The CDR3 spans 17 residues. Germline loops: CDR1 SGHDT, CDR2 YYEEEE. This CDR3 reads CASSFSPGLPRSYEQYF. The CDR3 DNA reads TGTGCCAGCAGTTTTTCCCCGGGACTACCTCGCTCCTACGAGCAGTACTTC. Complete variable domain (other parts from reference TRBV5-6 and TRBJ2-7): DAGVTQSPTHLIKTRGQQVTLRCSPKSGHDTVSWYQQALGQGPQFIFQYYEEEERQRGNFPDRFSGHQFPNYSSELNVNALLLGDSALYLCASSFSPGLPRSYEQYFGPGTRLTVT.

This clonotype was observed many times. The chain uses TRBV28 and TRBJ1-6; D call uncertain. The germline V and J ends were trimmed by 7 bases and 5 bases, with 18 bases remaining between them. This CDR3 is built from 16 residues. Per the germline V gene, CDR1 is MDHEN and CDR2 is SYDVKM. CDR3 sequence reads: CASTIPMGSDNSPLHF. The CDR3 DNA reads TGTGCCAGCACCATCCCCATGGGGTCGGATAATTCACCCCTCCACTTT.

The V and J genes are TRBV4-1 and TRBJ2-5; 8 bases fit TRBD2. The germline gives CDR1 MGHRA, CDR2 YSYEKL. The CDR3 runs to 13 residues. V shed 11 bases, J shed 3 bases, and the junction held 8 bases outside the gene matches. CDR3 nucleotides: TGCGCCCCCAGGCCGGGAGGGGAAGAGACCCAGTACTTC. It codes for CAPRPGGEETQYF.

A note on this clonotype: A far larger clone is just one base off, so this is likely a read error. The chain combines TRBV12-3 or TRBV12-4 with TRBJ2-7, with 11 bases fitting TRBD2. With 5 bases clipped from V and 7 bases from J, the junction kept 22 bases outside the gene matches. The CDR3 contains 19 residues. The CDR3 loop is CASSRIGLAGYLSYNEQYF. The CDR3 DNA sequence: TGTGCCAGCAGTCGTATAGGACTAGCGGGTTACCTCTCCTACAATGAGCAGTACTTC.

This clonotype came up many times. V is TRBV4-3 and J is TRBJ1-5, with D perhaps matching TRBD1 (6 bases). Trimming took off 3 bases at V and 3 bases at J, with 12 bases between the two ends. The CDR3 consists of 15 residues. In germline, CDR1 is LGHNA, CDR2 YSLEER. The CDR3 is CASSQFSGANQPQHF. The DNA for the CDR3 is TGCGCCAGCAGCCAGTTCTCAGGGGCCAATCAGCCCCAGCATTTT.

This clonotype has a count of ten or more. J is TRBJ2-1 and V is TRBV9, with TRBD2 matching over 8 bases. Trimming cost V 3 bases and J 3 bases; bases outside gene matches: 8. The CDR3 runs 16 residues. Germline assignment: CDR1 SGDLS and CDR2 YYNGEE. CDR3 DNA sequence: TGTGCCAGCAGCGCTCAAGCGGGGGACCTCTACAATGAGCAGTTCTTC. It encodes CASSAQAGDLYNEQFF. Combining the CDR3 with reference TRBV9 and TRBJ2-1 gives the whole variable domain DSGVTQTPKHLITATGQRVTLRCSPRSGDLSVYWYQQSLDQGLQFLIQYYNGEERAKGNILERFSAQQFPDLHSELNLSSLELGDSALYFCASSAQAGDLYNEQFFGPGTRLTVL.

V and J are TRBV18 and TRBJ2-1; 7 bases are a match to TRBD2. Trimming removed 4 bases from V and 2 bases from J; junction bases left unmatched: 11. Germline loops: CDR1 KGHSH, CDR2 LQKENI. The CDR3 runs to 17 residues. The CDR3 here is CASSLAPGLPTYNEQFF. As DNA, the CDR3 is TGTGCCAGCTCACTAGCACCGGGACTACCTACCTACAATGAGCAGTTCTTC.